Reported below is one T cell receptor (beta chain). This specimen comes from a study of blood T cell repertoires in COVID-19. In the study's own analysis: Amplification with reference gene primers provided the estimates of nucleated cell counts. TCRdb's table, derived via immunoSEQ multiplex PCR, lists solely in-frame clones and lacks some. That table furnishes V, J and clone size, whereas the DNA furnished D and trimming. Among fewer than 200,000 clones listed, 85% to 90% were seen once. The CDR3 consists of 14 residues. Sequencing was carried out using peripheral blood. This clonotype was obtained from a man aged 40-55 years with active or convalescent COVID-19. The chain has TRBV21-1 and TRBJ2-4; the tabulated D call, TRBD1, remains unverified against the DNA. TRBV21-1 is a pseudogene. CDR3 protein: CASPRTGRKNIQYF. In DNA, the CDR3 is TGTGCCAGCCCTCGGACAGGGAGAAAAAACATTCAGTACTTC.